This TCR beta chain was sequenced for a study of blood T cell repertoires in COVID-19. Study details: Samples of COVID-19 (acute and convalescent) were obtained from the United States, Italy and Spain.

The length of the CDR3 is 16 residues. With 4 bases clipped from V and 4 bases from J, the junction kept 11 bases outside the gene matches. The germline CDR1 and CDR2 sequences are SGHNT and YYREEE (reference sequence). The method was immunoSEQ multiplex PCR; TCRdb's version includes in-frame clones alone and lacks a portion of them. Of some 30,000 clones detected, about 89% appear once; the ten largest clones hold roughly 13%. This clonotype was obtained from a man in his 70s with active COVID-19. Sequenced material: peripheral blood. This chain links TRBV5-4 with TRBJ1-2, with 9 positions matching TRBD1. The CDR3 reads CASSRGTGNSRYGYTF. The CDR3, as DNA: TGTGCCAGCAGCAGAGGGACAGGGAATTCTCGCTATGGCTACACCTTC.